This TCR beta chain was profiled in a study of human T cells and chemical hapten exposure (dated by TCRdb to the early 2020s). In terms of the full investigation: For sensitization, 2% DPC in acetone was applied to a 2 cm by 2 cm area of upper inner arm skin. The libraries were sequenced as a pool, and the TCR yield per sample differed mostly because of small variations in library volumes within the pool. In alopecia patients, the study followed how the peripheral blood TCR repertoire changed in vivo over primary and secondary sensitization to diphenylcyclopropenone (DPC), a hapten. Patients additionally received weekly therapeutic DPC doses to the scalp throughout the approximately 22-week study period. Blood samples were taken from patients before sensitization (week 0) and then at 2, 6 and about 24 weeks after DPC sensitization. Patch testing on the upper back used Finn chambers containing 0.01% DPC, with scoring done after 6 days according to International Contact Dermatitis Research Group standards. The patient cohort, mostly female, included alopecia areata with under or over 50% scalp involvement, alopecia totalis and alopecia universalis. Blood for TCR sequencing was provided by twenty-nine alopecia patients at one to four time points (pre-sensitization, 2, 6 and 24 weeks). Study-level results and caveats: No change with DPC sensitization was found in the number of TCRs above 1 in 1000 frequency, and no evidence of global repertoire structure alterations was found. Repeated subsampling changed both the strength of the expansion versus patch-test correlation and the threshold at which the correlation became significant. All patients had alopecia, a presumed autoimmune disease, so their immune response might differ from that of healthy individuals. The number of PT1 expanded TCRs positively correlated with patch test score, significant at thresholds 8, 16 and 32 but not 4. Compared with pre-sensitization or healthy control sets, expanded TCRs formed significantly more large CDR3 similarity clusters, which is consistent with antigen-driven responses.

The time point label, read with the paper, signifies: pre-sensitization, week 0. Read against the paper, the sample's treatment or condition label means: therapeutic diphenylcyclopropenone sensitization with weekly scalp DPC. At every patch-test visit, the blood draw took place before the patch test was put on. Patients were eligible if aged 18 to 70, diagnosed with alopecia and judged suitable for DPC therapy, and pregnant patients were excluded. Total RNA was extracted from unfractionated whole blood that had been collected in Tempus Blood RNA tubes. V is shortened by 3 bases, J by 12 bases, and the region joining them spans 16 bases. Sequences SGDLS (CDR1) and YYNGEE (CDR2) are obtained from the germline V gene. The CDR3 runs 13 residues from the cysteine to the phenylalanine. The retained sequence is limited to the CDR3, 39 bases, with the frame set at the first base. The receptor library was made with RACE. The sample was run on a NextSeq 500. During library preparation, unique molecular identifiers were attached to individual cDNA molecules so that TCRs could be counted quantitatively and reproducibly. For every blood RNA sample, sequencing covered both the TCR alpha and TCR beta chains. Concerning the study's data processing: A median of roughly 99,000 TCRs per sample was observed, with a range of about 20,000 to 750,000. V, J and CDR3 annotation of the TCR reads was performed with the Decombinator software suite. For PS versus PT1 abundance plots, all samples were subsampled to the same number of TCRs (28,000). TCRs were defined as expanded if absent before sensitization and observed at least eight times at the 2-week time point. TCRdb cleaned the public reads at Q25 with fastp, built clones with MiXCR and kept in-frame beta chains. For every CDR3 protein sequence, its rows merge into one entry that carries the most common genes and DNA. The V and J calls here are based on TCRdb, not the publication. The sample table shows about 120,000 distinct CDR3 sequences, and less than 15% are seen once. The ten largest account for about 3% of the sample.

Remarks on this clonotype: Its antigen is unknown. No quality values exist for individual bases; no much larger clone is one base distant.

The material was whole blood, obtained in connection with sensitization to the hapten diphenylcyclopropenone (DPC). The chain is encoded by TRBV9 joined to TRBJ2-1; a tentative D call is TRBD2 (5 bases match). This receptor was taken from a woman younger than 30 with alopecia areata. Some clones in this sample may be carry-over from other donors' samples. CDR3 protein: CASSAEAGSGQFF. The DNA reads as follows: TGTGCCAGCAGCGCGGAAGCTGGGAGCGGGCAGTTCTTC.